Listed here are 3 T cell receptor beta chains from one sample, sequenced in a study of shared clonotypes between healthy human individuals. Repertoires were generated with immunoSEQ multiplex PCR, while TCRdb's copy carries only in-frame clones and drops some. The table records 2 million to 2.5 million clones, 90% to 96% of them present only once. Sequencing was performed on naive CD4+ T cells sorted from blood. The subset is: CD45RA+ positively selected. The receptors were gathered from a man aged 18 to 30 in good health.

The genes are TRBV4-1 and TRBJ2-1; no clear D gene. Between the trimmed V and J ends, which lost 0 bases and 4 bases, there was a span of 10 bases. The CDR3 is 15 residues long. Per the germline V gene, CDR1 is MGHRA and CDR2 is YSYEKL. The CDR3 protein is CASSQDPGQYNEQFF. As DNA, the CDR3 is TGCGCCAGCAGCCAAGACCCCGGCCAGTACAATGAGCAGTTCTTC.

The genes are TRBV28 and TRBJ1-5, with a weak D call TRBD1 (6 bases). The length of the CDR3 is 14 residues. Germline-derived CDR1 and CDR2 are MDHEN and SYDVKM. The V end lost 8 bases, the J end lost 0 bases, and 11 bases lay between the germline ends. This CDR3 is CASRGQHSNQPQHF. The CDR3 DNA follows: TGTGCCAGCCGTGGACAGCATAGCAATCAGCCCCAGCATTTT.

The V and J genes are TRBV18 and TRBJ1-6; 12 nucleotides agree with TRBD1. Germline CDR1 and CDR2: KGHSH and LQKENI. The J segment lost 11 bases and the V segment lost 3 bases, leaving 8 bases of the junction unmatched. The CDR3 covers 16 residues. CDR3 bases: TGTGCCAGCTCACCGGGACAGGGGGCCCTTACGGCACCCCTCCACTTT. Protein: CASSPGQGALTAPLHF.